Sequencing of this TCR beta chain was carried out in a study of T cell changes during pregnancy in multiple sclerosis. This CDR3 has 14 amino acids. Germline CDR1 reads SGHDT; CDR2 reads YYEEEE. V lost 6 bases to trimming and J lost 5 bases, with 14 bases between them. Sequencing was performed with immunoSEQ multiplex PCR; in TCRdb, only in-frame clones are kept and a portion is missing. Of about 110,000 clones detected, 92% appear once; the ten largest clones hold 1.5%. The rearrangement links TRBV5-6 to TRBJ1-4; TRBD1 is a possible D gene (5 bases). Sequenced here: peripheral blood, sampled in the third trimester of pregnancy. The receptor was isolated from a female donor with multiple sclerosis, enrolled in a pregnancy study. The CDR3 loop reads CASKRVAGNEKLFF. CDR3 bases: TGTGCCAGCAAGCGAGTGGCAGGGAATGAAAAACTGTTTTTT.